These 23 T cell receptor beta chains originate from one sample sequenced in a study of T cells in localized non-small cell lung cancer. The repertoire was sequenced with immunoSEQ multiplex PCR; TCRdb's copy has only in-frame clones and lacks some. This sample yields about 2,200 clones, of which about a third are seen a single time; about 20% belongs to the top ten. Here the sequenced sample was lung tumor tissue, taken before any cancer treatment. The origin of the receptors is a female donor older than 55 with stage I lung adenocarcinoma.

The CDR3 sequence is CASSEEFLLQETQYF. The DNA for the CDR3 is TGTGCCAGCAGTGAAGAATTCCTCCTTCAAGAGACCCAGTACTTC. This sequence joins TRBV6-1 and TRBJ2-5, with D uncertain. CDR1 and CDR2 from the germline V gene are MNHNS and SASEGT. The CDR3 has 15 residues. Trimming removed 1 base at V and 2 bases at J, with 11 bases between.

The V and J genes are TRBV28 and TRBJ1-5, with D possibly matching TRBD1 (6 bases). CDR1 and CDR2 (germline): MDHEN, SYDVKM. V dropped 5 bases and J dropped 7 bases, with 15 bases sitting between them. The CDR3 totals 14 residues. The CDR3 DNA follows: TGTGCCAGCAGTCTAGGGGGGCAGCGGCAGCCCCAGCATTTT. This sequence encodes CASSLGGQRQPQHF.

This clone is labeled large (0.1 to 1%). The chain carries TRBV9 and TRBJ2-1; TRBD2 matches at 7 bases. The V segment lost 0 bases and the J segment 0 bases; nucleotides outside the gene matches: 3. CDR1 and CDR2 (germline): SGDLS, YYNGEE. The CDR3 covers 16 residues. This chain's CDR3 is CASSVVGGSSYNEQFF. For the CDR3, the DNA is TGTGCCAGCAGCGTAGTGGGCGGGAGCTCCTACAATGAGCAGTTCTTC.

There are a few counts of this clone. This sequence joins TRBV18 and TRBJ2-5, with 13 bases matching TRBD2. This CDR3 contains 15 residues. Trimming at V came to 4 bases and at J to 9 bases, leaving 8 bases not matched to a gene. The germline CDR1 and CDR2 sequences are KGHSH and LQKENI. The CDR3: CASSRTSGGSLAQYF. CDR3 DNA: TGTGCCAGCTCACGGACTAGCGGGGGTTCCCTCGCCCAGTACTTC.

Comment on this clone: The junction differs from germline at one of its ends, possibly a read error. The chain employs TRBV6-8 and TRBJ1-3, with D unresolved. This CDR3 has 14 residues. Germline-derived CDR1 and CDR2 are MNHGY and SAAAGT. Written as DNA, the CDR3 is TGTGCCATCAGTGCCGACGCCTCTGGAAACACCATATATTTT. It translates to CAISADASGNTIYF.

In its sample, this clone was seen a few times. The chain combines TRBV6-8 with TRBJ2-7; D is possibly TRBD1 (6 bases). This CDR3 comprises 15 residues. V lost 6 bases and J lost 3, with 18 bases in between. Looked up from germline, CDR1 is MNHGY and CDR2 is SAAAGT. CDR3: CASSQLQGIRYEQYF. In DNA form, the CDR3 reads TGTGCCAGCAGCCAGCTACAGGGTATCCGCTACGAGCAGTACTTC.

In its sample, this clone is medium-sized (0.01 to 0.1%). V usage is TRBV6-8 and J usage is TRBJ1-5; TRBD1 aligns across 9 bases. This CDR3 is 14 amino acids long. The trim removed 6 bases at V and 4 bases at J, leaving 4 bases unmatched. Germline V gene lookup returns CDR1 MNHGY and CDR2 SAAAGT. The CDR3 DNA reads TGTGCCAGCAGGGACAGGGGATTAAATCAGCCCCAGCATTTT. Protein: CASRDRGLNQPQHF.

The CDR3 reads CASSYGGGGYEQYF. The CDR3 DNA is TGTGCCAGCAGTTACGGGGGGGGAGGCTACGAGCAGTACTTC. This chain joins TRBV6-7 and TRBJ2-7, with 7 nucleotides matching TRBD2. TRBV6-7 is designated an ORF whose function remains uncertain. This CDR3 is built from 14 residues. The V gene end was trimmed by 2 bases and the J gene end by 3 bases; junction bases not matched to a gene: 4.

J is TRBJ2-7 and V is TRBV6-8; a weak D match, TRBD2 (7 bases). From germline, CDR1 is MNHGY and CDR2 SAAAGT. V shed 7 bases and J shed 0 bases, with 10 bases lying between them. The CDR3 covers 13 residues. CDR3 amino acids: CASKGGVSYEQYF. For the CDR3, the DNA is TGTGCCAGCAAGGGGGGGGTCTCCTACGAGCAGTACTTC.

A word on this clone: One junction end disagrees with the germline gene, perhaps due to a read error. The chain has TRBV28 and TRBJ2-3; 10 bases are a match to TRBD2. The CDR3 has 17 residues. Germline-derived CDR1 and CDR2 are MDHEN and SYDVKM. The DNA of the CDR3 is TGTGCCGGCAGCCTAAGTGGACTAGCGGCCTCCCGGGATACGCAGTATTTT. Translated, it gives CAGSLSGLAASRDTQYF.

DNA of the CDR3: TGTGCCTGGAGCCCCCGAAACTACGAGCAGTACTTC. As protein: CAWSPRNYEQYF. V and J are TRBV30 and TRBJ2-7; D gene unclear. There are 12 residues in the CDR3. Germline V gene sequence: CDR1 GTSNPN, CDR2 SVGIG (reference sequence). V was clipped by 3 bases and J by 3 bases, with 9 bases between them. Supplemented by reference TRBV30 and TRBJ2-7, the full variable domain reads SQTIHQWPATLVQPVGSPLSLECTVEGTSNPNLYWYRQAAGRGLQLLFYSVGIGQISSEVPQNLSASRPQDRQFILSSKKLLLSDSGFYLCAWSPRNYEQYFGPGTRLTVT.

This clone is large within its sample. This chain joins TRBV30 and TRBJ2-1; the D gene is possibly TRBD1 (6 bases). This CDR3 is 16 amino acids long. Trimming left V 4 bases short and J 0 bases short, with 16 bases between. Germline assignment: CDR1 GTSNPN and CDR2 SVGIG (reference sequence). CDR3 residues: CAWTSGQTISYNEQFF. The CDR3 region has the DNA TGTGCCTGGACCTCCGGACAGACAATCTCCTACAATGAGCAGTTCTTC.

The rearrangement joins TRBV18 to TRBJ2-6; D is unresolved. Per the germline V gene, CDR1 is KGHSH and CDR2 is LQKENI. This CDR3 region has 16 residues. Trimming stripped 4 bases from V and 0 bases from J, with 10 bases between. CDR3 in amino acids: CASSLQWSSGANVLTF. Here the CDR3 DNA reads TGTGCCAGCTCACTGCAGTGGAGCTCTGGGGCCAACGTCCTGACTTTC. Filled out from reference TRBV18 and TRBJ2-6, the complete variable domain reads NAGVMQNPRHLVRRRGQEARLRCSPMKGHSHVYWYRQLPEEGLKFMVYLQKENIIDESGMPKERFSAEFPKEGPSILRIQQVVRGDSAAYFCASSLQWSSGANVLTFGAGSRLTVL.

This clone occurred a few times. V and J are TRBV19 and TRBJ2-2; maybe TRBD1 (5 bases). Trimming removed 3 bases at V and 7 bases at J, with 9 bases between. This CDR3 contains 13 residues. Germline V gives CDR1 LNHDA, CDR2 SQIVND (reference sequence). Written as DNA, the CDR3 is TGTGCCAGTAGTATCAGGGTGTTCGGGGAGCTGTTTTTT. Amino acids: CASSIRVFGELFF.

The CDR3 here is CASSYSYRDEQYF. The CDR3 region has the DNA TGTGCCAGCAGTTACTCTTACAGGGACGAGCAGTACTTC. The chain employs TRBV6-7 and TRBJ2-7; tentatively, D is TRBD1 (6 bases). TRBV6-7 is treated as an ORF (open reading frame) with a function not yet certain. The CDR3 spans 13 residues. The germline V and J ends were trimmed by 0 bases and 5 bases, with 8 bases remaining between them.

This sequence joins TRBV29-1 and TRBJ1-2, with D perhaps TRBD1 (6 bases). Per germline, CDR1 SQVTM and CDR2 ANQGSEA. Trimming shortened V by 4 bases and J by 7 bases, and 13 bases separated the two germline ends. This CDR3 comprises 12 residues. CDR3: CSVAQGLGGYTF. CDR3 coding DNA: TGCAGCGTTGCACAGGGTCTTGGTGGCTACACCTTC.

CDR3 DNA sequence: TGTGCCAGCAGTGGCGGACAGACTAGCACAGATACGCAGTATTTT. It translates to CASSGGQTSTDTQYF. V and J are TRBV6-8 and TRBJ2-3, with a weak D call TRBD1 (6 bases). Germline CDR1 MNHGY, CDR2 SAAAGT. CDR3 length: 15 amino acids. The V and J ends lost 5 bases and 0 bases respectively, with 12 bases between them.

The chain recombines TRBV30 with TRBJ1-2, with D possibly matching TRBD1 (5 bases). Germline values: CDR1 GTSNPN, CDR2 SVGIG (reference sequence). V was trimmed by 0 bases and J by 4 bases, leaving 21 bases between them. The CDR3 extends over 17 amino acids. CDR3 nucleotide sequence: TGTGCCTGGAGTGTAGGGTTAACGGGGGAAATAAGCTATGGCTACACCTTC. Its protein product is CAWSVGLTGEISYGYTF.

This clone was observed a few times. The chain carries TRBV6-8 and TRBJ1-2; D is undetermined. The CDR3 length is 14 residues. CDR1 and CDR2 from the germline V gene are MNHGY and SAAAGT. With 10 bases removed from V and 4 bases from J, the gap between germline ends came to 19 bases. The DNA for the CDR3 is TGTGCCATCACGGGGAATAGCTATTCCTATGGCTACACCTTC. Translating gives CAITGNSYSYGYTF.

In its sample, this clone was seen a few times. The chain joins TRBV19 to TRBJ2-1; D uncertain. Germline values: CDR1 LNHDA, CDR2 SQIVND (reference sequence). Trimming stripped 11 bases from V and 0 bases from J, with 8 bases between. CDR3 length: 12 residues. CDR3 loop: CAARSSYNEQFF. Written as DNA, the CDR3 is TGTGCCGCTCGGAGCTCCTACAATGAGCAGTTCTTC.

This chain links TRBV11-3 with TRBJ2-1; TRBD2 aligns across 7 bases. Germline V CDR1 and CDR2: SGHNT, YENEEA. Losses at the gene ends were 0 bases for V and 9 bases for J; bases not matched to a gene: 11. This CDR3 has 16 amino acids. CDR3: CASSLDLSGIRGEQFF. The CDR3, as DNA: TGTGCCAGCAGCTTAGATCTCAGCGGGATTCGGGGTGAGCAGTTCTTC.

The rearrangement uses TRBV25-1 and TRBJ2-7, with TRBD1 matching 8 bases. The germline gives CDR1 MGHDK, CDR2 SYGVNS. CDR3 size: 12 residues. V lost 9 bases to trimming and J lost 4 bases; unmatched junction nucleotides: 5. The chain's CDR3 is CASSRQGYEQYF. The CDR3 DNA reads TGTGCCAGTTCGAGACAGGGGTACGAGCAGTACTTC.

This clone was seen more than once but under ten times. The gene calls are TRBV9 and TRBJ2-1; perhaps TRBD2 as D (7 bases). There are 19 residues in the CDR3. V lost 2 bases and J lost 0, with 21 bases in between. Germline CDR1 reads SGDLS; CDR2 reads YYNGEE. The CDR3 sequence: CASSVRGGESADSYNEQFF. As DNA, the CDR3 is TGTGCCAGCAGCGTCAGGGGAGGGGAAAGCGCCGACTCCTACAATGAGCAGTTCTTC.